Listed below are T cell receptor beta chains from one sample, sequenced in a study of sequential checkpoint blockade in melanoma. The method was immunoSEQ multiplex PCR; TCRdb's version includes in-frame clones alone and lacks a portion of them. Among under 25,000 clones listed, about four fifths were seen once. This specimen consisted of CD8+ T cells sorted from blood (inferred from file names), obtained from a patient given nivolumab and ipilimumab in sequence. The receptors originated from a human donor with melanoma. The CDR3 runs from the conserved cysteine through the conserved F or W. A D gene is named only where the DNA matches it firmly. Some rows mark clone size as missing; the rest say once, few, many or name a class of expanded clone.

v_gene	j_gene	d_gene	abundance	CDR3aa	CDR3nt
TRBV6-1	TRBJ2-7	TRBD1	-	CASSRGGTYEQYF	TGTGCCAGCAGTCGAGGGGGCACCTACGAGCAGTACTTC
TRBV5-1	TRBJ1-1	-	-	CASSLYPSTEAFF	TGCGCCAGCAGCTTGTATCCGAGCACTGAAGCTTTCTTT
TRBV5-4	TRBJ2-7	TRBD2	-	CASSNPGTSSYEQYF	TGTGCCAGCAGTAACCCCGGGACTAGCTCCTACGAGCAGTACTTC
TRBV28	TRBJ1-5	-	-	CASSLPSTGYSNQPQHF	TGTGCCAGCAGTTTACCCTCGACAGGTTATAGCAATCAGCCCCAGCATTTT
TRBV27	TRBJ2-7	TRBD2	-	CASSLSGSDDEQYF	TGTGCCAGCAGTTTAAGCGGGAGTGACGACGAGCAGTACTTC
TRBV30	TRBJ1-2	TRBD1	-	CACPGQGGYGYTF	TGTGCCTGTCCGGGACAGGGGGGCTATGGCTACACCTTC
TRBV6-1	TRBJ1-1	-	-	CASSQVGNTEAFF	TGTGCCAGCTCACAGGTAGGGAACACTGAAGCTTTCTTT
TRBV19	TRBJ2-7	TRBD2	-	CASSIVAGDDEQYF	TGTGCCAGTAGTATAGTAGCGGGAGATGACGAGCAGTACTTC
TRBV6-1	TRBJ1-3	-	-	CASSERGLSGNTIYF	TGTGCCAGCAGTGAAAGGGGCCTCTCTGGAAACACCATATATTTT
TRBV11-2	TRBJ1-1	TRBD1	-	CASSLTGGEAFF	TGTGCCAGCAGCCTTACAGGGGGGGAAGCTTTCTTT
TRBV4-1	TRBJ2-7	-	-	CASSQEPQGSHEQYF	TGCGCCAGCAGCCAAGAACCCCAGGGGTCCCACGAGCAGTACTTC
TRBV5-6	TRBJ2-7	-	-	CASSMAPRTGNYEQYF	TGTGCCAGCAGCATGGCCCCTAGGACGGGAAACTACGAGCAGTACTTC
TRBV30	TRBJ2-7	TRBD2	-	CASTSGRADEQYF	TGTGCCTCTACTAGCGGGAGGGCCGACGAGCAGTACTTC
TRBV7-6	TRBJ2-6	TRBD1	-	CASSLGQGGSGANVLTF	TGTGCCAGCAGCCTTGGACAGGGGGGCTCTGGGGCCAACGTCCTGACTTTC
TRBV7-6	TRBJ1-2	TRBD1	-	CASSSGQGRNYGYTF	TGTGCCAGCAGCTCGGGACAGGGACGTAACTATGGCTACACCTTC
TRBV11-2	TRBJ1-1	-	-	CASSLDPNLEAFF	TGTGCCAGCAGCTTAGACCCTAATCTAGAAGCTTTCTTT
TRBV6-5	TRBJ1-5	-	-	CASRPGFGNQPQHF	TGTGCCAGCAGGCCGGGGTTTGGCAATCAGCCCCAGCATTTT
TRBV5-4	TRBJ1-2	-	-	CASSLGGAHGYTF	TGTGCCAGCAGCTTGGGCGGGGCCCATGGCTACACCTTC
TRBV14	TRBJ1-2	-	-	CASSQARGNPYGYTF	TGTGCCAGCAGCCAAGCCCGGGGGAATCCCTATGGCTACACCTTC
TRBV28	TRBJ1-2	-	few	CASSLTEKYGYTF	TGTGCCAGCAGCCTGACGGAGAAATATGGCTACACCTTC
TRBV2	TRBJ1-1	-	-	CASSRRGGLNTEAFF	TGTGCCAGCAGCCGGAGGGGGGGCCTGAACACTGAAGCTTTCTTT
TRBV7-8	TRBJ2-7	TRBD1	once	CASSLRQGYEQYF	TGTGCCAGCAGCCTTCGACAGGGCTACGAGCAGTACTTC
TRBV9	TRBJ1-2	-	-	CASSVGFQISGYTF	TGTGCCAGCAGCGTAGGTTTCCAGATTTCTGGCTACACCTTC
TRBV15	TRBJ1-5	-	once	CATSRDLHSRNQPQHF	TGTGCCACCAGCAGAGATTTACACAGTCGAAATCAGCCCCAGCATTTT
TRBV6-1	TRBJ2-6	-	-	CASHALSGANVLTF	TGTGCCAGCCACGCGCTGTCTGGGGCCAACGTCCTGACTTTC
TRBV6-1	TRBJ1-2	-	-	CASSEVAALTPYGYTF	TGTGCCAGCAGTGAAGTGGCAGCGCTAACCCCCTATGGCTACACCTTC
TRBV28	TRBJ1-5	-	-	CASRKGNGGRRPQHF	TGTGCCAGCAGAAAAGGAAATGGAGGGCGAAGGCCCCAGCATTTT
TRBV7-9	TRBJ1-2	-	-	CASSLAGAGATANYGYTF	TGTGCCAGCAGCTTAGCTGGGGCAGGGGCGACAGCTAACTATGGCTACACCTTC
TRBV7-9	TRBJ2-1	TRBD2	few	CASSLGGTSNEQFF	TGTGCCAGCAGCTTGGGGGGGACTAGCAATGAGCAGTTCTTC
TRBV2	TRBJ2-7	TRBD1	-	CASSEAGTGGPLGQYF	TGTGCCAGCAGTGAAGCCGGAACAGGGGGGCCCCTAGGGCAGTACTTC
TRBV2	TRBJ1-5	TRBD1	-	CASNKLQGADNQPQHF	TGTGCCAGCAACAAATTACAGGGGGCCGACAATCAGCCCCAGCATTTT
TRBV15	TRBJ2-7	-	-	CATSRDMAESSYEQYF	TGTGCCACCAGCAGAGATATGGCGGAAAGCTCCTACGAGCAGTACTTC
TRBV5-5	TRBJ1-1	-	few	CASSVNRVGENTEAFF	TGTGCCAGCAGCGTCAACAGGGTCGGGGAGAACACTGAAGCTTTCTTT
TRBV5-1	TRBJ2-7	-	-	CASSLNRDEQYF	TGCGCCAGCAGCTTGAACAGGGACGAGCAGTACTTC
TRBV27	TRBJ2-7	TRBD1	-	CASSSNGQGVTAYEQYF	TGTGCCAGCAGTTCGAACGGCCAGGGGGTGACGGCCTACGAGCAGTACTTC
TRBV29-1	TRBJ1-1	TRBD1	-	CSVVRGDRTGVTEAFF	TGCAGCGTAGTGAGAGGCGATAGGACAGGCGTAACTGAAGCTTTCTTT
TRBV7-9	TRBJ2-7	-	-	CASSLVGYEQYF	TGTGCCAGCAGCTTAGTCGGCTACGAGCAGTACTTC
TRBV4-2	TRBJ2-7	TRBD2	-	CASSQELLAGVYEQYF	TGTGCCAGCAGCCAAGAACTATTAGCGGGGGTCTACGAGCAGTACTTC
TRBV19	TRBJ1-2	-	-	CASSVPQGPPNYGYTF	TGTGCCAGTAGTGTTCCACAGGGACCTCCTAACTATGGCTACACCTTC
TRBV6-5	TRBJ2-7	TRBD1	-	CASTGTESHEQYF	TGTGCCAGCACCGGGACAGAATCCCACGAGCAGTACTTC
TRBV29-1	TRBJ1-2	TRBD1	-	CSAPRQGLYGYTF	TGCAGCGCACCAAGACAGGGACTGTATGGCTACACCTTC
TRBV4-2	TRBJ1-1	-	-	CASSQVAGAPGEAFF	TGTGCCAGCAGCCAAGTGGCAGGGGCTCCGGGTGAAGCTTTCTTT
TRBV30	TRBJ2-7	-	-	CAWSVGQSYEQYF	TGTGCCTGGAGTGTCGGACAGAGCTACGAGCAGTACTTC
TRBV4-2	TRBJ1-5	TRBD1	-	CASSQDDRADQPQHF	TGTGCCAGCAGCCAGGATGACAGGGCCGATCAGCCCCAGCATTTT
TRBV15	TRBJ2-7	TRBD2	once	CATSRGSGRVYEQYF	TGTGCCACCAGCAGAGGTAGCGGGAGAGTTTACGAGCAGTACTTC
TRBV7-2	TRBJ1-1	-	-	CASSLEARHPNTEAFF	TGTGCCAGCAGCTTAGAGGCGAGACACCCGAACACTGAAGCTTTCTTT
TRBV28	TRBJ2-5	-	-	CASSFLGGGGQETQYF	TGTGCCAGCAGTTTCCTCGGGGGAGGGGGCCAAGAGACCCAGTACTTC
TRBV28	TRBJ1-5	-	-	CASSLKEEGNQPQHF	TGTGCCAGCAGTTTAAAGGAGGAAGGCAATCAGCCCCAGCATTTT
TRBV9	TRBJ1-6	-	-	CASSVEDSSYNSPLHF	TGTGCCAGCAGCGTAGAGGACAGCTCCTATAATTCACCCCTCCACTTT
TRBV5-8	TRBJ1-5	-	-	CASSWTASGNQPQHF	TGTGCCAGCAGCTGGACAGCTTCGGGCAATCAGCCCCAGCATTTT
TRBV6-1	TRBJ2-7	TRBD1	-	CASSPLTGEPYEQYF	TGTGCCAGCAGTCCACTGACAGGGGAACCCTACGAGCAGTACTTC